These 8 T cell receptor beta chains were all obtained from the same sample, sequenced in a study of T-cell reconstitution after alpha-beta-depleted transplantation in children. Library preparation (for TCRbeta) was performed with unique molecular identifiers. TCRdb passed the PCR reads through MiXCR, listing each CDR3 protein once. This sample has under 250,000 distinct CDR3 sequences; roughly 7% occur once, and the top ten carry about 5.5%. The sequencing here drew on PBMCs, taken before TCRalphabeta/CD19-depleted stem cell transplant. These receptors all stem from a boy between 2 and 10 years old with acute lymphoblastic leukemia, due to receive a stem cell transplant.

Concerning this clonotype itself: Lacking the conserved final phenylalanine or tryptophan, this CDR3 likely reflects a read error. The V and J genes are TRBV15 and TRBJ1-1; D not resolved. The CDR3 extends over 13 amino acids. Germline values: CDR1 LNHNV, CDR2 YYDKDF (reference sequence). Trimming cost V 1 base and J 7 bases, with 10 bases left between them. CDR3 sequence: CATSRGEQDEAFL. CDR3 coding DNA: TGTGCCACCAGCAGAGGGGAGCAGGATGAAGCTTTCTTG.

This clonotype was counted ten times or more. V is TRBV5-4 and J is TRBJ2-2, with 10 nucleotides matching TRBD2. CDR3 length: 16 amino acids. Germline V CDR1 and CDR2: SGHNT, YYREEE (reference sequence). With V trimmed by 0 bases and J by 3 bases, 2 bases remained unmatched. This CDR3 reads CASSLDSGRYTGELFF. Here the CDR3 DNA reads TGTGCCAGCAGCTTGGATAGCGGGAGGTACACCGGGGAGCTGTTTTTT. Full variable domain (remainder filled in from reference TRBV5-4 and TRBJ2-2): ETGVTQSPTHLIKTRGQQVTLRCSSQSGHNTVSWYQQALGQGPQFIFQYYREEENGRGNFPPRFSGLQFPNYSSELNVNALELDDSALYLCASSLDSGRYTGELFFGEGSRLTVL.

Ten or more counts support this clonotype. CDR3 loop: CASSPTTASDRGLNTQYF. In nucleotides, the CDR3 is TGTGCCAGCAGCCCCACCACAGCCTCGGACAGGGGGCTTAATACGCAGTATTTT. The J gene is TRBJ2-3, the V gene TRBV3-1; 11 bases align to TRBD1. The CDR3 length is 18 residues. Germline V lookup: CDR1 LGHDT, CDR2 YNNKEL (reference sequence). Losses at the gene ends were 4 bases for V and 7 bases for J; bases not matched to a gene: 16.

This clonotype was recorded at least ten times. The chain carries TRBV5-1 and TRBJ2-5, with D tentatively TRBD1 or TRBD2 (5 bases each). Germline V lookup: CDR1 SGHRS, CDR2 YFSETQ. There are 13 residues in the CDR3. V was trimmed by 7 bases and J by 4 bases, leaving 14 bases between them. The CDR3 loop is CASGREYGETQYF. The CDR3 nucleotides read TGCGCCAGCGGCAGGGAGTATGGAGAGACCCAGTACTTC.

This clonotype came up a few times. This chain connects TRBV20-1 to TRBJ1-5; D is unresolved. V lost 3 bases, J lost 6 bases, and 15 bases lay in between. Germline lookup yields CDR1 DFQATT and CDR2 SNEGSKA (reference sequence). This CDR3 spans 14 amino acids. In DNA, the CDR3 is TGCAGTGCTAGGACCGTGCGGAGTGGTCAGCCCCAGCATTTT. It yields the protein CSARTVRSGQPQHF.

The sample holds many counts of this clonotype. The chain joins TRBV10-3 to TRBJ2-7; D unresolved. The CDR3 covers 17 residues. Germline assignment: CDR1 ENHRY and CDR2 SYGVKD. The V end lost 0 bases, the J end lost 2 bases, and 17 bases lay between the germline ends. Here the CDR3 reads CAISESNDLHYTYEQYF. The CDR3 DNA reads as TGTGCCATCAGTGAGTCAAACGACTTGCATTATACCTACGAGCAGTACTTC.

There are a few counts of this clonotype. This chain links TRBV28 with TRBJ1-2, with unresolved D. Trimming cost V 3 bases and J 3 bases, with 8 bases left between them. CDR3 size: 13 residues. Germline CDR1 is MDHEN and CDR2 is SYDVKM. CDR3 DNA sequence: TGTGCCAGCAGTTTGTTGAAAGACTATGGCTACACCTTC. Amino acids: CASSLLKDYGYTF.

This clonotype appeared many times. The CDR3 DNA reads as TGTGCCAGCAGCTCGACTAGCGGAGGGTACGAGCAGTACTTC. It codes for CASSSTSGGYEQYF. The chain has TRBV7-6 and TRBJ2-7; the match to TRBD2 covers 9 bases. V was clipped by 4 bases and J by 4 bases; unmatched bases: 5. This CDR3 is built from 14 residues. Per the germline V gene, CDR1 is SGHVS and CDR2 is FNYEAQ.